This TCR beta chain was sequenced for a study of cytomegalovirus exposure and HLA in healthy donors. The overall study: Genotyping showed roughly 81% of about 370 donors falling in the Caucasian-associated ancestry cluster. General study results and limits: Cytomegalovirus-associated TCR beta chains were listed, numbering roughly 150. Rare TCR sequences predominated, though certain public TCRs were found in many donors.

The CDR3 runs to 14 residues. V shed 0 bases and J shed 6 bases, with 11 bases lying between them. The germline CDR1 and CDR2 sequences are LNHNV and YYDKDF (reference sequence). The PCR made use of 60 Vbeta and 13 Jbeta primers. How the authors handled the data: Later work found around 85 million unique TCR beta chains, with some 11 million shared. Here immunoSEQ multiplex PCR was the method, and the copy in TCRdb shows in-frame clones only, minus some. The V and J calls and clone size are taken from that table; D and trimming were inferred from the DNA. The sample consists of fewer than 140,000 clones, over 60% of them appearing once. A note on this clone: Its target is unknown.

This clonotype originated in a woman in her forties or fifties in good health and CMV-seropositive. The chain employs TRBV15 and TRBJ1-1; TRBD1 is a possible D gene (5 bases). The specimen was PBMCs. CDR3 sequence reads: CATSRDGANPEAFF. The CDR3 bases are TGTGCCACCAGCAGAGATGGGGCAAATCCTGAAGCTTTCTTT.